These 30 T cell receptor beta chains were all obtained from the same sample, sequenced in a study of OX40 agonist ivuxolimab in advanced cancers. Assay: immunoSEQ multiplex PCR; the TCRdb copy retains only in-frame clones and omits some. Found here are fewer than 90,000 clones, approximately 90% of them singletons; the top ten hold under 3.5%. The starting material was CD4+ or CD8+ T cells sorted from blood, obtained in a trial of the OX40 agonist ivuxolimab. The receptors derive from an adult with an advanced solid tumor such as melanoma, head and neck, liver or kidney cancer.

The chain couples TRBV5-1 to TRBJ1-4; D may be TRBD1 (5 bases). With 0 bases removed from V and 7 bases from J, the gap between germline ends came to 7 bases. The CDR3 is made up of 13 amino acids. Germline V gene sequence: CDR1 SGHRS, CDR2 YFSETQ. Written as DNA, the CDR3 is TGCGCCAGCAGCTTGGCTGGGGGTGAAAAACTGTTTTTT. It codes for CASSLAGGEKLFF.

The genes are TRBV18 and TRBJ1-4; no reliable D call. The CDR3 is made up of 16 amino acids. Germline V gene data show CDR1 as KGHSH and CDR2 as LQKENI. V lost 0 bases to trimming and J lost 7 bases, with 15 bases between them. CDR3 sequence: CASSPPLSTRGEKLFF. The CDR3 nucleotides are TGTGCCAGCTCACCACCGTTGTCGACCAGAGGTGAAAAACTGTTTTTT.

In this sample, this clone turned up a few times. The J gene is TRBJ2-7, the V gene TRBV4-2; 7 bases are shared with TRBD1. The germline V gene has CDR1 LGHNA and CDR2 YNFKEQ. The CDR3 covers 13 residues. V shed 8 bases, J shed 7 bases, and the junction held 11 bases outside the gene matches. The CDR3 region has the DNA TGTGCCAGCGGAACTGACAGGGTCGGAGAGCAGTACTTC. It encodes CASGTDRVGEQYF.

This chain links TRBV6-4 with TRBJ2-1, with 7 positions matching TRBD2. The ends lost 5 bases at V and 4 bases at J; junction bases unmatched: 8. Germline V gene data show CDR1 as MRHNA and CDR2 as SNTAGT. This CDR3 is built from 15 residues. Here the CDR3 reads CASSLAGRPYNEQFF. The CDR3 DNA reads TGTGCCAGCAGTTTAGCGGGTCGACCATACAATGAGCAGTTCTTC.

This sequence joins TRBV5-1 and TRBJ1-2, with 7 nucleotides matching TRBD1. The CDR3 covers 13 residues. V shed 2 bases, J shed 8 bases, and the junction held 6 bases outside the gene matches. Germline lookup yields CDR1 SGHRS and CDR2 YFSETQ. The CDR3 region is CASSFLTGSGYTF. The CDR3 coding sequence is TGCGCCAGCAGCTTTTTGACAGGGTCAGGCTACACCTTC.

The chain has TRBV30 and TRBJ1-5, with D possibly being TRBD1 (5 bases). V dropped 0 bases and J dropped 7 bases, with 13 bases sitting between them. Looked up from germline, CDR1 is GTSNPN and CDR2 is SVGIG (reference sequence). This CDR3 is built from 14 residues. The CDR3 region is CAWSVRPGHQPQHF. For the CDR3, the DNA is TGTGCCTGGAGTGTAAGGCCAGGGCACCAGCCCCAGCATTTT.

The rearrangement links TRBV27 to TRBJ2-1; maybe TRBD2 (7 bases). Trimming shortened V by 6 bases and J by 2 bases, and 14 bases separated the two germline ends. Germline assignment: CDR1 MNHEY and CDR2 SMNVEV (reference sequence). The CDR3 loop spans 15 amino acids. This CDR3 is CASRGAGATYNEQFF. As DNA, the CDR3 is TGTGCCAGCAGGGGGGCGGGGGCCACCTACAATGAGCAGTTCTTC.

The chain has TRBV21-1 and TRBJ2-1. TRBV21-1 is tagged as a pseudogene. The CDR3 loop spans 20 amino acids. The CDR3 region has the DNA TGTGCCAGCAGCAAAGTTGGGGGAGTTTGCCCTTTCATCGCGATGTTTGAGCAGTTCTTC. Its protein product is CASSKVGGVCPFIAMFEQFF.

The V gene is TRBV5-1, the J gene TRBJ1-1; perhaps TRBD1 as D (6 bases). Trimming pared 3 bases from V and 0 bases from J, leaving 15 bases between. In germline, CDR1 is SGHRS, CDR2 YFSETQ. This CDR3 is 16 amino acids long. CDR3 region: CASSSTSGHLNTEAFF. The CDR3 region has the DNA TGCGCCAGCAGCTCAACATCGGGACACCTGAACACTGAAGCTTTCTTT.

V gene TRBV14 combines with J gene TRBJ1-1; D unresolved. Germline V gene data show CDR1 as SGHDN and CDR2 as FVKESK. Deletions cut 3 bases from V and 4 bases from J, with 12 bases between. This CDR3 region has 14 residues. CDR3 coding DNA: TGTGCCAGCAGCCAGTCCCGGGGTGGCACTGAAGCTTTCTTT. Protein sequence: CASSQSRGGTEAFF.

This clone was recorded once. This rearrangement joins TRBV4-2 to TRBJ2-3; D gene unclear. This CDR3 is built from 14 residues. The V and J ends lost 4 bases and 6 bases respectively, with 14 bases between them. Germline-derived CDR1 and CDR2 are LGHNA and YNFKEQ. In nucleotides, the CDR3 is TGTGCCAGCAGCCCCGGACCGCTCGGGGATACGCAGTATTTT. Its protein is CASSPGPLGDTQYF.

This chain joins TRBV14 and TRBJ2-3; D gene uncertain. This CDR3 has 15 amino acids. Germline-derived CDR1 and CDR2 are SGHDN and FVKESK. V lost 1 base and J 1 base, leaving 9 bases between the germline ends. The CDR3 nucleotides read TGTGCCAGCAGCCAAGCGGCAGCCGGCACAGATACGCAGTATTTT. It codes for CASSQAAAGTDTQYF.

V usage is TRBV6-1 and J usage is TRBJ1-2; 9 positions agree with TRBD1. V shed 6 bases and J 5 bases; nucleotides not matched to a gene: 10. Looked up from germline, CDR1 is MNHNS and CDR2 is SASEGT. The CDR3 length is 15 residues. CDR3 coding DNA: TGTGCCAGCAGCGATTCCGGGACAGGGCTATATGGCTACACCTTC. Translated: CASSDSGTGLYGYTF.

In this sample, this clone turned up once. The chain links TRBV11-2 to TRBJ2-7; D call uncertain. CDR1 and CDR2 from the germline V gene are SGHAT and FQNNGV. Trimming stripped 4 bases from V and 5 bases from J, with 9 bases between. This CDR3 comprises 12 residues. This chain's CDR3 is CASSSNTNEQYF. The DNA for the CDR3 is TGTGCCAGCAGCTCTAACACGAACGAGCAGTACTTC.

The chain combines TRBV7-8 with TRBJ2-7; possibly TRBD1 or TRBD2 for D (6 bases each). The V end was cut by 0 bases, the J end by 2 bases, with 23 bases between. The germline CDR1 and CDR2 sequences are SGHVS and FQNEAQ. This CDR3 has 19 amino acids. The CDR3: CASSLARGPGEDRTYEQYF. DNA of the CDR3: TGTGCCAGCAGCTTAGCCCGGGGGCCAGGGGAGGATAGGACCTACGAGCAGTACTTC.

The sample holds a few counts of this clone. The chain employs TRBV6-4 and TRBJ1-1; D not resolved. This CDR3 contains 13 residues. V shed 6 bases and J shed 4 bases, with 12 bases lying between them. Germline V gene sequence: CDR1 MRHNA, CDR2 SNTAGT. CDR3 loop: CASSEQHGTEAFF. CDR3 nucleotide sequence: TGTGCCAGCAGCGAACAGCATGGCACTGAAGCTTTCTTT.

V gene TRBV2 combines with J gene TRBJ1-1; TRBD1 matches 7 bases. CDR1 and CDR2 from the germline V gene are SNHLY and FYNNEI. The ends lost 4 bases at V and 10 bases at J; junction bases unmatched: 15. The CDR3 has 15 residues. This CDR3 reads CASSVTADRAEGAFF. In DNA, the CDR3 is TGTGCCAGCAGTGTAACCGCCGACAGGGCGGAGGGAGCTTTCTTT.

V gene TRBV6-5 combines with J gene TRBJ1-1; D might be TRBD1 (6 bases). The CDR3 has 16 residues. The germline V gene encodes CDR1 MNHEY and CDR2 SVGAGI. V was cut by 1 base and J by 5 bases, with 17 bases left in between. CDR3 nucleotides: TGTGCCAGCAGTTACTACCTACAGGGAAGGGTAACTGAAGCTTTCTTT. This codes for CASSYYLQGRVTEAFF.

CDR3 protein: CASSLGLAGVSEQFF. DNA for the CDR3: TGCGCCAGCAGCTTAGGACTAGCGGGGGTAAGTGAGCAGTTCTTC. The rearrangement links TRBV5-1 to TRBJ2-1; 13 bases are shared with TRBD2. CDR3 length: 15 amino acids. CDR1 is SGHRS, CDR2 YFSETQ, per germline. V was pared by 2 bases and J by 9 bases, with 5 bases of the junction left unmatched.

This rearrangement joins TRBV5-4 to TRBJ1-5; TRBD1 matches at 7 bases. The CDR3 extends over 15 amino acids. The germline gives CDR1 SGHNT, CDR2 YYREEE (reference sequence). Trimming removed 4 bases from V and 7 bases from J; junction bases left unmatched: 11. The CDR3 region is CASSKGGDSQQPQHF. CDR3 DNA sequence: TGTGCCAGCAGCAAAGGGGGGGACAGCCAACAGCCCCAGCATTTT.

This chain links TRBV20-1 with TRBJ1-2; the D gene is possibly TRBD1 (6 bases). Germline assignment: CDR1 DFQATT and CDR2 SNEGSKA (reference sequence). The CDR3 loop spans 11 amino acids. Trimming took off 7 bases at V and 0 bases at J, with 6 bases between the two ends. The CDR3 sequence: CSGTANYGYTF. DNA of the CDR3: TGCAGTGGGACAGCTAACTATGGCTACACCTTC.

The V and J genes are TRBV30 and TRBJ1-4; D gene ambiguous. Looked up from germline, CDR1 is GTSNPN and CDR2 is SVGIG (reference sequence). V lost 3 bases, J lost 0 bases, and 11 bases lay in between. This CDR3 comprises 15 residues. The CDR3 spells CAWRGGGATNEKLFF. In DNA form, the CDR3 reads TGTGCCTGGAGGGGTGGCGGAGCAACTAATGAAAAACTGTTTTTT.

This chain uses TRBV5-1 with TRBJ2-5, with D hard to call. CDR1 is SGHRS, CDR2 YFSETQ, per germline. CDR3 length: 13 amino acids. The V gene lost 0 bases and the J gene lost 0 bases, with 3 bases spanning the gap. The DNA for the CDR3 is TGCGCCAGCAGCTTGGAGGACCAAGAGACCCAGTACTTC. It codes for CASSLEDQETQYF.

This sequence joins TRBV27 and TRBJ1-6; 8 positions match TRBD1. Germline CDR1 is MNHEY and CDR2 is SMNVEV (reference sequence). The CDR3 is made up of 15 amino acids. CDR3 coding DNA: TGTGTGGCAGGGGGCCTGGGCTCCTATAATTCACCCCTCCACTTT. Protein: CVAGGLGSYNSPLHF.

This chain uses TRBV29-1 with TRBJ1-1; TRBD1 agrees at 9 bases. CDR1 and CDR2 (germline): SQVTM, ANQGSEA. The CDR3 is 10 amino acids. Trimming cost V 7 bases and J 11 bases; bases outside gene matches: 5. CDR3 loop: CSARDRDAFF. CDR3 in DNA: TGCAGCGCCCGGGACAGGGACGCTTTCTTT.

This clone was detected only once. This sequence joins TRBV29-1 and TRBJ2-5, with 8 bases fitting TRBD2. V was pared by 2 bases and J by 7 bases, with 3 bases of the junction left unmatched. The CDR3 is 12 residues long. CDR1 SQVTM and CDR2 ANQGSEA come from the germline V gene. In DNA, the CDR3 is TGCAGCGTTGAACCGGGGGGGAGGACCCAGTACTTC. It specifies CSVEPGGRTQYF.

The chain is built from TRBV6-1 and TRBJ2-7; no reliable D call. The CDR3 loop spans 13 amino acids. V lost 6 bases, J lost 0 bases, and 9 bases lay in between. Germline V gene data show CDR1 as MNHNS and CDR2 as SASEGT. The DNA of the CDR3 is TGTGCCAGCAGCGTCCATAGCTCCTACGAGCAGTACTTC. It yields the protein CASSVHSSYEQYF.

For this clone: One end of the junction varies from germline; a read error may be responsible. This chain links TRBV5-1 with TRBJ2-5, with 7 bases lining up with TRBD1. Germline-derived CDR1 and CDR2 are SGHRS and YFSETQ. The CDR3 covers 14 residues. CDR3: CASSFSGTESPPDF. Here the CDR3 DNA reads TGCGCCAGCAGCTTCTCCGGGACAGAAAGCCCTCCAGACTTC. The variable domain in full, with the rest retrieved from reference TRBV5-1 and TRBJ2-5, is KAGVTQTPRYLIKTRGQQVTLSCSPISGHRSVSWYQQTPGQGLQFLFEYFSETQRNKGNFPGRFSGRQFSNSRSEMNVSTLELGDSALYLCASSFSGTESPPDFGPGTRLLVL.

The CDR3 region is CASSRTGGDSNQPQHF. CDR3 nucleotide sequence: TGTGCCAGCTCACGGACAGGGGGAGATAGCAATCAGCCCCAGCATTTT. The chain joins TRBV18 to TRBJ1-5; 10 bases align to TRBD1. The CDR3 length is 16 residues. V was clipped by 4 bases and J by 0 bases; unmatched bases: 3. Germline V gene sequence: CDR1 KGHSH, CDR2 LQKENI.

This sequence joins TRBV6-1 and TRBJ2-5, with D perhaps matching TRBD1 or TRBD2 (5 bases each). This CDR3 is 13 amino acids long. CDR1 MNHNS and CDR2 SASEGT come from the germline V gene. The germline V and J ends were trimmed by 5 bases and 3 bases, with 10 bases remaining between them. The CDR3 DNA reads TGTGCCAGCAGTTTCCAGGGAGAAGAGACCCAGTACTTC. This encodes CASSFQGEETQYF.